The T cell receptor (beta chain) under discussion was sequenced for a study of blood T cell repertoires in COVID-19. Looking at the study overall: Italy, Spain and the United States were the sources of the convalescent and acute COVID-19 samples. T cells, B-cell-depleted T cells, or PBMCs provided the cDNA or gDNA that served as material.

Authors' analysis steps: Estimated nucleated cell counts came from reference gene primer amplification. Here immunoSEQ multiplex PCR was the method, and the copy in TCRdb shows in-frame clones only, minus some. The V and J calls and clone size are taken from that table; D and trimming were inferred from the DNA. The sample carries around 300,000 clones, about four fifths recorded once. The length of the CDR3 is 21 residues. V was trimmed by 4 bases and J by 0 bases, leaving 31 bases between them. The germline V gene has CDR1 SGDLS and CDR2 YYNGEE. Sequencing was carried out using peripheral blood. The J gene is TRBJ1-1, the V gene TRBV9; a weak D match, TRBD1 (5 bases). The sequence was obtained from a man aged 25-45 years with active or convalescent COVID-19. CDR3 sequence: CASSPGVAGPGLPTMNTEAFF. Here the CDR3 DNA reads TGTGCCAGCAGCCCAGGCGTTGCGGGGCCGGGTTTACCCACTATGAACACTGAAGCTTTCTTT.